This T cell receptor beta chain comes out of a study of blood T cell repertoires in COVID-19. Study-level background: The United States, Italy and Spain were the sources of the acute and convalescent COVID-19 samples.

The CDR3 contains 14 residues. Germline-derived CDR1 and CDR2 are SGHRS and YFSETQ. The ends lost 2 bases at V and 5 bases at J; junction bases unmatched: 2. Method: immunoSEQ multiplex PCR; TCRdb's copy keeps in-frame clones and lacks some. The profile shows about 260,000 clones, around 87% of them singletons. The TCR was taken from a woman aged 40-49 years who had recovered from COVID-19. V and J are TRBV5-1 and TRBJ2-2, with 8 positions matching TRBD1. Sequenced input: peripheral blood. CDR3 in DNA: TGCGCCAGCAGCTTTCGACAGGGGACCGGGGAGCTGTTTTTT. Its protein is CASSFRQGTGELFF.